This T cell receptor beta chain was sequenced in a study of blood T cell repertoires in COVID-19. Turning to the study itself: Samples of COVID-19 (acute and convalescent) were obtained from the United States, Italy and Spain. The cDNA or gDNA used as material had been derived from T cells, B-cell-depleted T cells, or PBMCs.

Original handling: It was from reference gene primer amplification that nucleated cell counts were estimated. Clones were read by immunoSEQ multiplex PCR, and TCRdb kept only the in-frame ones, dropping some. That table is the source of V, J and clone size, and D and trimming were worked out from the DNA. In the table there are approximately 160,000 clones, 86% of which are singletons. V shed 0 bases and J shed 6 bases, with 15 bases lying between them. The germline gives CDR1 SGHRS, CDR2 YFSETQ. The CDR3 extends over 15 amino acids. The sequenced sample was peripheral blood. The sequence came from a woman between 70 and 85 years old with acute or convalescent COVID-19. The chain links TRBV5-1 to TRBJ1-2, with D tentatively TRBD1 (5 bases). The CDR3 spells CASSLGQGRGDGYTF. CDR3 DNA: TGCGCCAGCAGCTTGGGGCAGGGAAGGGGCGATGGCTACACCTTC.